This T cell receptor (beta chain) was obtained from a study of blood T cell repertoires in COVID-19. At the level of the study: COVID-19 samples, acute and convalescent, were from the United States, Italy and Spain. From T cells, B-cell-depleted T cells, or PBMCs came the material, which was cDNA or gDNA.

The CDR3 extends over 15 amino acids. The ends were cut back, 6 bases at V and 0 bases at J, with 12 bases in the middle. The germline V gene encodes CDR1 LNHDA and CDR2 SQIVND (reference sequence). Original data processing: Reference gene primer amplification gave estimated nucleated cell counts. The repertoire was sequenced with immunoSEQ multiplex PCR; TCRdb's copy has only in-frame clones and lacks some. V, J and clone size were drawn from that table, and D and trimming were deduced from the DNA. The sample consists of 200,000 to 300,000 clones, about 87% of them appearing once. This chain joins TRBV19 and TRBJ1-5; D may be TRBD1 (6 bases). This clonotype was obtained from a man aged 55 to 70 who had recovered from COVID-19. The sample comprised peripheral blood. This CDR3 is CASSPTGNSNQPQHF. CDR3 bases: TGTGCCAGTAGCCCCACAGGGAATAGCAATCAGCCCCAGCATTTT.